This T cell receptor (beta chain) was obtained from a study of blood T cell repertoires in COVID-19. Whole-study context: Sample material is recorded as cDNA or gDNA derived from T cells, B-cell-depleted T cells, or PBMCs.

This CDR3 spans 14 amino acids. Looked up from germline, CDR1 is KGHSH and CDR2 is LQKENI. V gave up 3 bases and J gave up 3 bases; unmatched junction bases: 3. Only in-frame clones appear in the TCRdb table, and some are missing; sequencing was by immunoSEQ multiplex PCR. The table shows some 260,000 clones, with approximately 79% occurring only once. V usage is TRBV18 and J usage is TRBJ1-2; 8 bases are shared with TRBD1. The TCR comes from a woman of 80 years or more with active or convalescent COVID-19. Sequences were obtained from peripheral blood. The CDR3 region has the DNA TGTGCCAGCTCACCGGACAGGGTTGACTATGGCTACACCTTC. Amino acids: CASSPDRVDYGYTF.